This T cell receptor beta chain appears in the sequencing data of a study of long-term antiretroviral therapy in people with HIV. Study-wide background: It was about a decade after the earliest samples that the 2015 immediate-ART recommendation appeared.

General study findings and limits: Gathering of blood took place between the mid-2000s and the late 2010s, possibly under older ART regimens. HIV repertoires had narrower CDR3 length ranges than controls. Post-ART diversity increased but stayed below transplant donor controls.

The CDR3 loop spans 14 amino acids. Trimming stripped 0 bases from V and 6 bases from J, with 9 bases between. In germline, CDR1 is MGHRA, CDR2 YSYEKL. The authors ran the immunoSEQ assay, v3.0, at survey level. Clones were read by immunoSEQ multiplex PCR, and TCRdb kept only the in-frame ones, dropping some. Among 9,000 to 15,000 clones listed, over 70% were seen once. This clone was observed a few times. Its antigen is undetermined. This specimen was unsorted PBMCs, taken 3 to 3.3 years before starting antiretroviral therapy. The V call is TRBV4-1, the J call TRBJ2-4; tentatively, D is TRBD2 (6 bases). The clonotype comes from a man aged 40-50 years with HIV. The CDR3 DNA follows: TGCGCCAGCAGCCAAGAACGGGAGTCAAACATTCAGTACTTC. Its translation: CASSQERESNIQYF.